Shown below are 4 T cell receptor beta chains from a single sample sequenced in a study of T cell responses to AZD1222 COVID-19 vaccine. The repertoire was sequenced with immunoSEQ multiplex PCR; TCRdb's copy has only in-frame clones and lacks some. This sample has 120,000 or so clones; approximately 82% occur once, and the top ten carry roughly a quarter. Specimen: peripheral blood, collected 28 days after the second AZD1222 dose. The receptors shown here come from an adult who received the AZD1222 COVID-19 vaccine.

The CDR3 region is CASRMDDRDGYGYTF. The CDR3 DNA is TGTGCCAGCAGAATGGACGACAGGGATGGCTATGGCTACACCTTC. The V gene is TRBV7-3, the J gene TRBJ1-2, with 7 bases identical to TRBD1. V trimming: 6 bases; J trimming: 4 bases; junction bases outside the gene matches: 11. CDR1 is SGHTA, CDR2 FQGTGA, per germline. The CDR3 loop spans 15 amino acids.

The chain uses TRBV5-1 and TRBJ2-1; possibly TRBD1 for D (6 bases). Germline CDR1 reads SGHRS; CDR2 reads YFSETQ. V was pared by 4 bases and J by 7 bases, with 12 bases between. This CDR3 spans 13 amino acids. The CDR3, as DNA: TGCGCCAGCAGCATTACAGGGCTAAATGAGCAGTTCTTC. Translating gives CASSITGLNEQFF.

The chain combines TRBV7-2 with TRBJ2-1, with 10 bases matching TRBD2. Germline CDR1 is SGHTA and CDR2 is FQGNSA. The CDR3 has 16 amino acids. With 5 bases clipped from V and 0 bases from J, the junction kept 4 bases outside the gene matches. The CDR3 DNA is TGTGCCAGCAGCGCGGGACTAGCGCCCTCCTACAATGAGCAGTTCTTC. Translation: CASSAGLAPSYNEQFF.

V and J are TRBV6-2 or TRBV6-3 and TRBJ2-1; 10 bases agree with TRBD2. Germline CDR1 is MNHEY and CDR2 is SVGEGT. J was trimmed by 5 bases and V by 5 bases; bases with no gene match: 6. This CDR3 has 15 amino acids. The CDR3 DNA reads TGTGCCAGCAGTAAGGGACTAGCGCAAAACAATGAGCAGTTCTTC. Protein sequence: CASSKGLAQNNEQFF.